This T cell receptor beta chain was identified in a study of neurological immune-mediated disorders. Germline CDR1 is SGHRS and CDR2 is YFSETQ. The CDR3 runs to 14 residues. Trimming pared 3 bases from V and 8 bases from J, leaving 12 bases between. Via MiXCR, TCRdb re-called the 5' RACE reads, giving one row per CDR3 protein. This table has around 41,000 distinct CDR3 sequences, about 14% appearing once. This clonotype was seen at least ten times. The clonotype comes from an older woman with HTLV-1-associated myelopathy (HAM/TSP). The material sequenced was CD4+ T cells from blood. This chain connects TRBV5-1 to TRBJ1-6; TRBD1 is a possible D gene (5 bases). CDR3 sequence reads: CASSWGGGDSPLHF. The CDR3 DNA reads as TGCGCCAGCAGCTGGGGTGGAGGGGATTCACCCCTCCACTTT.